The 24 T cell receptor beta chains below come from one sample, sequenced in a study of glioma-infiltrating T cells. Using RNA template, CDR3s of TCR alpha and beta were amplified with iRepertoire arm-PCR. TCRdb used MiXCR to reprocess the multiplex PCR reads, holding one entry per CDR3 protein. The data contain roughly 200,000 distinct CDR3 sequences, around 30% of them singletons. Sequencing was done on a sample of glioma tissue, nonneoplastic brain tissue, or PBMCs (not recorded which). The receptor set was obtained from a human donor with low-grade glioma or glioblastoma, undergoing nonglioma brain surgery, or in good health (not recorded which).

The rearrangement uses TRBV20-1 and TRBJ2-1; unclear D gene. This CDR3 contains 14 residues. V was pared by 2 bases and J by 0 bases, with 8 bases between. CDR1 and CDR2 (germline): DFQATT, SNEGSKA (reference sequence). CDR3 nucleotides: TGCAGTGCTAGAAAAGCGAGCTCCTACAATGAGCAGTTCTTC. Translation gives CSARKASSYNEQFF.

About this clonotype itself: A much bigger clone sits one base away, suggesting this may be a read error. V gene TRBV11-1 combines with J gene TRBJ2-1; 11 bases align to TRBD2. CDR1 is SGHAT, CDR2 FQDESV, per germline (reference sequence). The CDR3 extends over 18 amino acids. Trimming removed 4 bases from V and 12 bases from J; junction bases left unmatched: 20. CDR3 in amino acids: CASSSYAFLAGGSDGQFF. For the CDR3, the DNA is TGTGCCAGCAGCTCTTACGCTTTTCTAGCGGGGGGTTCGGATGGGCAGTTCTTC.

V gene TRBV19 combines with J gene TRBJ2-1, with TRBD2 as a possible D gene (6 bases). Germline V gene lookup returns CDR1 LNHDA and CDR2 SQIVND (reference sequence). Trimming cost V 3 bases and J 2 bases, with 14 bases left between them. The CDR3 spans 16 residues. This CDR3 is CASSIVTRGPYNEQFF. Here the CDR3 DNA reads TGTGCCAGTAGTATTGTGACTAGAGGGCCCTACAATGAGCAGTTCTTC.

This clonotype was seen just once. V is TRBV27 and J is TRBJ1-5; 8 bases fit TRBD1. CDR1 and CDR2 (germline): MNHEY, SMNVEV (reference sequence). The CDR3 totals 15 residues. V shed 2 bases and J 5 bases; nucleotides not matched to a gene: 5. Here the CDR3 reads CASSLEDRVDQPQHF. Written as DNA, the CDR3 is TGTGCCAGCAGTTTAGAGGACAGGGTAGATCAGCCCCAGCATTTT.

This chain connects TRBV20-1 to TRBJ2-3; maybe TRBD1 (7 bases). Trimming left V 1 base short and J 0 bases short, with 8 bases between. This CDR3 region has 14 residues. The germline V gene encodes CDR1 DFQATT and CDR2 SNEGSKA (reference sequence). CDR3 sequence (DNA): TGCAGTGCTAGAGCAGGGGGGAGCACAGATACGCAGTATTTT. It yields the protein CSARAGGSTDTQYF.

In this sample, this clonotype turned up a few times. The rearrangement links TRBV7-9 to TRBJ2-7; no definite D call. Germline assignment: CDR1 SEHNR and CDR2 FQNEAQ (reference sequence). The V gene lost 5 bases and the J gene lost 0 bases, with 11 bases spanning the gap. The CDR3 is made up of 14 amino acids. CDR3 sequence reads: CASSRQAASYEQYF. CDR3 DNA: TGTGCCAGCAGCCGCCAGGCCGCCTCCTACGAGCAGTACTTC.

This clonotype was seen many times. V gene TRBV6-1 combines with J gene TRBJ1-1; possible D gene TRBD1, 6 bases. V shed 9 bases and J shed 5 bases, with 25 bases lying between them. CDR1 is MNHNS, CDR2 SASEGT, per germline. CDR3 length equals 16 residues. CDR3 sequence reads: CASISGGGLEGTEAFF. In DNA form, the CDR3 reads TGTGCCAGTATCTCCGGCGGGGGCCTTGAGGGGACTGAAGCTTTCTTT.

Points on this clonotype: This may be a read error: a much more frequent sequence differs by one nucleotide. V gene TRBV5-1 combines with J gene TRBJ1-1; D unclear. Looked up from germline, CDR1 is SGHRS and CDR2 is YFSETQ. CDR3 size: 15 residues. V lost 0 bases to trimming and J lost 5 bases, with 14 bases between them. The CDR3 DNA reads TGCGCCAGCAGCTTGGAGGCAGTAGGTGAAACTGAAGCTTTCTTT. It codes for CASSLEAVGETEAFF.

This clonotype ranks as medium-sized. This chain joins TRBV15 and TRBJ1-1, with TRBD1 identical over 8 bases. The CDR3 is 15 amino acids. CDR1 is LNHNV, CDR2 YYDKDF, per germline (reference sequence). J was trimmed by 5 bases and V by 3 bases; bases with no gene match: 8. This chain's CDR3 is CATSSHGQGETEAFF. DNA for the CDR3: TGTGCCACCAGCAGCCATGGACAGGGTGAAACTGAAGCTTTCTTT.

Turning to this clonotype: At one of its ends the junction is not consistent with the germline gene, which may arise from a read error. V usage is TRBV7-2 and J usage is TRBJ2-1; TRBD1 aligns across 8 bases. CDR3 length equals 16 residues. Germline values: CDR1 SGHTA, CDR2 FQGNSA. CDR3 residues: CASSRSYRGMNNEQFF. In DNA form, the CDR3 reads TGCGCCAGCAGCCGGAGCTACAGGGGGATGAACAACGAGCAGTTCTTC.

With respect to this clonotype: Its ends do not fully match the called genes, so a read error is possible. V gene TRBV28 combines with J gene TRBJ1-5, with D tentatively TRBD1 (6 bases). The CDR3 is 15 residues long. The germline V gene has CDR1 MDHEN and CDR2 SYDVKM. The CDR3 protein is CVSSSLQGEVQPQHF. DNA for the CDR3: TGTGTCAGCAGTTCGTTACAGGGAGAGGTTCAGCCCCAGCATTTT. The full variable domain, with the rest looked up from reference TRBV28 and TRBJ1-5, is DVKVTQSSRYLVKRTGEKVFLECVQDMDHENMFWYRQDPGLGLRLIYFSYDVKMKEKGDIPEGYSVSREKKERFSLILESASTNQTSMYLCVSSSLQGEVQPQHFGDGTRLSIL.

This clonotype was picked up many times. The V call is TRBV28, the J call TRBJ2-7; the D gene is possibly TRBD2 (6 bases). The CDR3 length is 14 residues. V was trimmed by 7 bases and J by 0 bases, leaving 13 bases between them. Germline CDR1 reads MDHEN; CDR2 reads SYDVKM. The CDR3 spells CASIMGGDSYEQYF. The CDR3, as DNA: TGTGCCAGCATAATGGGCGGGGACTCCTACGAGCAGTACTTC. Together with reference TRBV28 and TRBJ2-7, the CDR3 gives the full variable domain: DVKVTQSSRYLVKRTGEKVFLECVQDMDHENMFWYRQDPGLGLRLIYFSYDVKMKEKGDIPEGYSVSREKKERFSLILESASTNQTSMYLCASIMGGDSYEQYFGPGTRLTVT.

With respect to this clonotype: A much bigger clone sits one base away, suggesting this may be a read error. The chain carries TRBV7-6 and TRBJ2-1; D gene unclear. The CDR3 has 14 amino acids. Per the germline V gene, CDR1 is SGHVS and CDR2 is FNYEAQ. The V gene lost 5 bases and the J gene lost 9 bases, with 17 bases spanning the gap. CDR3 region: CASSPSPVGPEQFF. The CDR3, as DNA: TGTGCCAGCAGCCCCAGTCCGGTAGGACCTGAGCAGTTCTTC.

The rearrangement uses TRBV12-2 and TRBJ1-4; the D call TRBD1 from the table was never checked on the DNA. TRBV12-2 is flagged as a pseudogene. The CDR3 is made up of 14 amino acids. CDR3 in DNA: TGTGCAAGTGAATGGGACAGGGGACCTGAAAAACTGTTTTTT. Translated, it gives CASEWDRGPEKLFF.

The chain links TRBV3-1 to TRBJ2-5; 12 bases agree with TRBD2. Germline values: CDR1 LGHDT, CDR2 YNNKEL (reference sequence). Trimming removed 4 bases from V and 5 bases from J; junction bases left unmatched: 11. This CDR3 contains 17 residues. The CDR3 is CASSPIASGRALETQYF. CDR3 sequence (DNA): TGTGCCAGCAGCCCCATCGCTAGCGGGAGGGCCTTGGAGACCCAGTACTTC.

The V and J genes are TRBV7-3 and TRBJ2-3; D is unclear. V shed 6 bases and J shed 1 base, with 17 bases lying between them. This CDR3 is 16 amino acids long. CDR1 and CDR2 (germline): SGHTA, FQGTGA. CDR3 loop: CASRKTGFTGTDTQYF. CDR3 nucleotides: TGTGCCAGCAGGAAAACCGGATTTACGGGCACAGATACGCAGTATTTT.

The table lists this clonotype with many counts. The junction does not match germline at one end; this may be a read error. This chain connects TRBV6-1 to TRBJ2-3; no firm D call. Germline CDR1 MNHNS, CDR2 SASEGT. CDR3 length: 13 residues. The CDR3 sequence is CASSQAGVVTQYF. DNA for the CDR3: TGTGCCAGCAGTCAAGCCGGTGTGGTTACGCAGTATTTT.

This clonotype was seen ten or more times. The chain recombines TRBV4-3 with TRBJ2-5; 10 bases map to TRBD1. Per the germline V gene, CDR1 is LGHNA and CDR2 is YSLEER. V gave up 1 base and J gave up 5 bases; unmatched junction bases: 4. The length of the CDR3 is 15 residues. CDR3 coding DNA: TGCGCCAGCAGCCAAGGGACAGGGGGTGGCGAGACCCAGTACTTC. It codes for CASSQGTGGGETQYF.

This clonotype was observed many times. This rearrangement joins TRBV20-1 to TRBJ2-1, with D tentatively TRBD1 or TRBD2 (5 bases each). Deletions cut 4 bases from V and 4 bases from J, with 14 bases between. The CDR3 loop spans 14 amino acids. In germline, CDR1 is DFQATT, CDR2 SNEGSKA (reference sequence). Here the CDR3 reads CSAMKSRGYNEQFF. The CDR3, as DNA: TGCAGTGCTATGAAGTCGAGGGGTTACAATGAGCAGTTCTTC.

The chain links TRBV27 to TRBJ2-7; TRBD2 aligns across 13 bases. Germline V gives CDR1 MNHEY, CDR2 SMNVEV (reference sequence). CDR3 length: 17 amino acids. V lost 4 bases and J lost 2; bases outside the gene matches: 8. The CDR3 is CASSSPGTSGKTYEQYF. CDR3 in DNA: TGTGCCAGCAGTTCCCCCGGGACTAGCGGGAAGACCTACGAGCAGTACTTC.

The chain has TRBV3-1 and TRBJ2-7; TRBD2 agrees at 12 bases. The CDR3 has 17 residues. The germline V gene has CDR1 LGHDT and CDR2 YNNKEL (reference sequence). With V trimmed by 4 bases and J by 3 bases, 10 bases remained unmatched. The CDR3: CASSPTSGSISGYEQYF. The CDR3 DNA is TGTGCCAGCAGCCCGACTAGCGGGAGTATCTCAGGCTACGAGCAGTACTTC.

In its sample, this clonotype was seen once. The V call is TRBV6-6, the J call TRBJ2-3, with 11 nucleotides matching TRBD2. This CDR3 has 17 amino acids. Germline CDR1 is MNHNY and CDR2 is SVGAGI (reference sequence). Trimming removed 4 bases from V and 3 bases from J; junction bases left unmatched: 9. CDR3 residues: CASSLDHTSGRTDTQYF. The CDR3, as DNA: TGTGCCAGCAGTTTAGACCATACTAGCGGGAGAACAGATACGCAGTATTTT.

This clonotype appeared many times. V is TRBV20-1 and J is TRBJ2-7; 12 nucleotides match TRBD1. This CDR3 spans 15 amino acids. Germline trimming cut 3 bases from V and 6 bases from J; bases unmatched to any gene: 9. Germline CDR1 reads DFQATT; CDR2 reads SNEGSKA (reference sequence). CDR3 sequence: CSARETGTGGGEQYF. Written as DNA, the CDR3 is TGCAGTGCTAGGGAAACCGGGACAGGGGGCGGCGAGCAGTACTTC.

As regards this clonotype: A junction boundary mismatches the germline segment, possibly from a read error. The V gene is TRBV28, the J gene TRBJ1-2; D is uncertain. CDR3 length: 12 amino acids. CDR1 is MDHEN and CDR2 is SYDVKM in the germline V gene. CDR3 nucleotides: TGTGCCATCAAGGCAAATTACTATGGGTACACCTTC. Translating it yields CAIKANYYGYTF.